The clone carrying this TCR beta chain has just a few counts. V dropped 11 bases and J dropped 8 bases, with 24 bases sitting between them. Germline V gene lookup returns CDR1 SNHLY and CDR2 FYNNEI. The CDR3 extends over 14 amino acids. The library targeted TCRbeta and was prepared with unique molecular identifiers. TCRdb re-called the PCR reads with MiXCR, one entry per CDR3 protein. The repertoire has about 980,000 distinct CDR3 sequences, roughly 29% of them found once; the top ten carry about 28%. The sample originates from a study of T-cell reconstitution after alpha-beta-depleted transplantation in children.

Specimen: PBMCs, mostly from graft donor cells, collected 360 days after TCRalphabeta/CD19-depleted stem cell transplant. The sequence was obtained from a boy under three years old who had a stem cell transplant for SCID, so the T cells may come from the graft donor. V usage is TRBV2 and J usage is TRBJ1-2; D may be TRBD1 (6 bases). Here the CDR3 reads CAGGSRAARDGYTF. DNA for the CDR3: TGTGCCGGGGGCTCCCGGGCAGCTCGGGACGGCTACACCTTC. The complete variable domain, with remaining parts taken from reference TRBV2 and TRBJ1-2, reads EPEVTQTPSHQVTQMGQEVILRCVPISNHLYFYWYRQILGQKVEFLVSFYNNEISEKSEIFDDQFSVERPDGSNFTLKIRSTKLEDSAMYFCAGGSRAARDGYTFGSGTRLTVV.